This paragraph covers one T cell receptor beta chain sequence. This clone's antigen is unknown. Base qualities are missing; no much larger clone stands one base away. Sequencing was carried out with an Illumina NovaSeq 6000. TCR cDNA was synthesized by 5'RACE template switching, which introduced a universal primer site and unique molecular identifiers. Priming of cDNA synthesis was performed from both the TCR alpha and TCR beta constant segments. Library amplification used two PCR steps, and the second PCR step added sample barcodes and sequencing adapters. Libraries were sequenced on Illumina HiSeq 2500 (2x100 bp) or NovaSeq (2x150 bp). The study's own analysis went as follows. Demultiplexing of reads and collapsing into UMI consensus sequences were performed with MIGEC, and V(D)J alignment was carried out with MiXCR. Clonotypes responding to the vaccine were identified with edgeR on replicate PBMC samples, with the criteria of FDR below 0.01 and a log2 fold change above 5 up to day 15. CD4 or CD8 identity was assigned to each bulk clonotype according to whether the clonotype was present at higher abundance in the sequenced CD4 repertoire or the sequenced CD8 repertoire. Using fastp at Q25 and MiXCR, TCRdb reprocessed the public reads and kept productive beta chains. A single entry per CDR3 protein holds the most common genes and DNA from its merged rows. The V and J calls, along with clone size, are taken from TCRdb and not from the paper's own processing. Counted in this sample were 350,000 to 450,000 distinct CDR3 sequences; approximately 18% of them appeared once. The top ten clones comprise roughly a sixth of the sample.

This specimen comes from a study of T cells after yellow fever vaccination (dated by TCRdb to between 2018 and 2021). Concerning the study at large: The SMART-Seq v4 Ultra Low Input RNA kit was used to prepare libraries from fractions with low cell numbers. Bulk PBMC replicates and cell subsets were isolated from blood drawn at multiple timepoints before and after both primary and secondary immunization. To track T-cell clones before and after primary and booster YFV17D yellow fever vaccination, bulk TCR alpha and beta repertoires were sequenced longitudinally. Two healthy male donors, one aged 18 to 30 and one aged 30 to 40 years, made up the cohort.

The cysteine opens and the phenylalanine closes a CDR3 of 12 amino acids. Only the CDR3 region is kept as DNA, spanning 36 bases read in frame from base 1. CDR1 and CDR2 (ENHRY, SYGVKD) derive from the germline V gene. V loses 3 bases, J loses 10 bases, and the germline ends lie 11 bases apart. This specimen's treatment or condition label, per the study, means: live attenuated yellow fever vaccine strain. At each blood-draw timepoint, two biological replicates of bulk PBMCs were collected. PBMCs were isolated from peripheral blood using a standard Ficoll-Paque protocol. TriZol was used to extract RNA from bulk PBMCs, from CD4 and CD8 fractions, and from dextramer-positive and dextramer-negative fractions. Here is what the overall study found, with its caveats: Computational filtering was needed because FACS-sorted repertoires could contain abundant contaminating clonotypes from the bulk population. After the booster, most clones that had expanded after primary vaccination were detected again (nearly 98% of CD4 and more than 80% of CD8), suggesting broad maintenance of memory. Compared with the primary T-cell response, the secondary T-cell response was weaker but faster, peaking on day 5 rather than day 15. The study included only two donors, which limits how far the findings can be generalized. A small share of clonotypes was detected in both CD4 and CD8 compartments, with the overlap likely arising from convergent recombination.

The sample here was PBMCs, taken before the yellow fever booster vaccination. The sequence joins TRBV10-3 to TRBJ2-3; 6 matching bases give a weak D call of TRBD2. The clonotype was recovered from a man between 18 and 35 years old who received the YFV17D yellow fever vaccine. The CDR3 region has the sequence CAISDLSGAQYF. The nucleotide sequence is TGTGCCATCAGTGATTTATCGGGGGCGCAGTATTTT.